One and the same sample provided the 14 T cell receptor beta chains below, sequenced in a study of T-cell memory formation after mild COVID-19. MiXCR, run by TCRdb on the 5' RACE reads, gives a single entry per CDR3 protein. The data show some 120,000 distinct CDR3 sequences, about a sixth seen once. The specimen sequenced was PBMCs or a T cell subset sorted from them (not recorded which). These receptors were obtained from a man between 18 and 35 years old who had mild COVID-19 (a few samples of this study predate the infection). Cell type and time point are not known.

This clonotype was seen a few times. The V gene is TRBV11-2, the J gene TRBJ2-1; the D gene is possibly TRBD2 (5 bases). The CDR3 loop spans 15 amino acids. The germline gives CDR1 SGHAT, CDR2 FQNNGV. With 0 bases removed from V and 5 bases from J, the gap between germline ends came to 11 bases. Here the CDR3 reads CASSLDRGPNNEQFF. In DNA form, the CDR3 reads TGTGCCAGCAGCTTAGATCGGGGTCCAAACAATGAGCAGTTCTTC.

Many counts were recorded for this clonotype. V is TRBV7-2 and J is TRBJ2-3, with a possible D match to TRBD1 (5 bases). The CDR3 extends over 13 amino acids. V shed 1 base and J shed 5 bases, with 7 bases lying between them. Germline V gene data show CDR1 as SGHTA and CDR2 as FQGNSA. CDR3 nucleotides: TGTGCCAGCAGCTTAGGCAGGGAAGATACGCAGTATTTT. Amino acid sequence: CASSLGREDTQYF.

This chain links TRBV5-1 with TRBJ2-3; D perhaps matches TRBD2 (6 bases). This CDR3 has 15 residues. From germline, CDR1 is SGHRS and CDR2 YFSETQ. Trimming pared 0 bases from V and 4 bases from J, leaving 12 bases between. The CDR3 spells CASSLATSRADTQYF. The CDR3 nucleotides read TGCGCCAGCAGCTTGGCCACTAGCCGGGCAGATACGCAGTATTTT.

This clonotype was recorded a few times. V usage is TRBV12-3 or TRBV12-4 and J usage is TRBJ2-7; TRBD1 might be the D (5 bases). The CDR3 extends over 14 amino acids. V shed 6 bases and J shed 4 bases, with 16 bases lying between them. The CDR3 DNA reads as TGTGCCAGCAGAGGATGGGGCAGGACGTACGAGCAGTACTTC. Residues: CASRGWGRTYEQYF.

This clonotype was counted between two and nine times. The rearrangement joins TRBV6-2 or TRBV6-3 to TRBJ2-4; TRBD2 is a possible D gene (5 bases). Trimming took off 6 bases at V and 0 bases at J, with 15 bases between the two ends. CDR3 size: 16 residues. The germline CDR1 and CDR2 sequences are MNHEY and SVGEGT. The CDR3 is CASSPAAGLAKNIQYF. The CDR3 nucleotides read TGTGCCAGCAGCCCGGCCGCGGGCCTAGCCAAAAACATTCAGTACTTC.

This clonotype was seen more than once but under ten times. The V gene is TRBV6-2 or TRBV6-3, the J gene TRBJ2-7, with TRBD2 identical over 7 bases. The CDR3 is made up of 15 amino acids. J was trimmed by 0 bases and V by 7 bases; bases with no gene match: 9. Germline V gives CDR1 MNHEY, CDR2 SVGEGT. CDR3 nucleotide sequence: TGTGCCAGCAACCAGGTCGGGGGGAGCTCCTACGAGCAGTACGTC. It is translated as CASNQVGGSSYEQYV.

In its sample, this clonotype was seen a few times. This chain links TRBV30 with TRBJ2-3; D is ambiguous. The ends were cut back, 2 bases at V and 2 bases at J, with 8 bases in the middle. Germline V gives CDR1 GTSNPN, CDR2 SVGIG (reference sequence). This CDR3 is 13 amino acids long. The CDR3 coding sequence is TGTGCCTGGAGTCTAGGGTTCACAGATACGCAGTATTTT. This codes for CAWSLGFTDTQYF.

This chain joins TRBV7-9 and TRBJ2-3; no firm D call. V lost 1 base to trimming and J lost 1 base, with 6 bases between them. CDR1 SEHNR and CDR2 FQNEAQ come from the germline V gene (reference sequence). This CDR3 comprises 14 residues. CDR3 residues: CASSLGMGTDTQYF. DNA of the CDR3: TGTGCCAGCAGCTTAGGTATGGGCACAGATACGCAGTATTTT.

This clonotype was seen a few times. V gene TRBV7-8 combines with J gene TRBJ2-1; 9 nucleotides match TRBD1. The V and J ends lost 5 bases and 9 bases, in that order; junction bases with no gene match: 8. Germline CDR1 and CDR2: SGHVS and FQNEAQ. The CDR3 has 14 residues. The CDR3 nucleotides read TGTGCCAGCAGCAACCGGGACAGGGCCTCTGAGCAGTTCTTC. The encoded protein is CASSNRDRASEQFF. Supplemented by reference TRBV7-8 and TRBJ2-1, the full variable domain reads GAGVSQSPRYKVAKRGQDVALRCDPISGHVSLFWYQQALGQGPEFLTYFQNEAQLDKSGLPSDRFFAERPEGSVSTLKIQRTQQEDSAVYLCASSNRDRASEQFFGPGTRLTVL.

The chain uses TRBV4-1 and TRBJ1-2, with no clear D. Germline CDR1 reads MGHRA; CDR2 reads YSYEKL. V lost 2 bases and J 8 bases, leaving 12 bases between the germline ends. This CDR3 comprises 13 residues. CDR3 bases: TGCGCCAGCAGCCAACCGGGCTCGTGGGGCTACACCTTC. Translating gives CASSQPGSWGYTF.

This clonotype showed up many times. The V call is TRBV7-9, the J call TRBJ1-1; 7 nucleotides line up with TRBD1. The length of the CDR3 is 14 residues. Trimming at V came to 5 bases and at J to 0 bases, leaving 3 bases not matched to a gene. CDR1 and CDR2 from the germline V gene are SEHNR and FQNEAQ (reference sequence). This CDR3 reads CASSVGQVNTEAFF. CDR3 nucleotide sequence: TGTGCCAGCAGCGTCGGACAGGTGAACACTGAAGCTTTCTTT.

This clonotype was seen a handful of times. CDR3 nucleotide sequence: TGTGCCAGCAGCTTCGACAGGGGGCCATACAATGAGCAGTTCTTC. The encoded protein is CASSFDRGPYNEQFF. The V call is TRBV7-2, the J call TRBJ2-1; TRBD1 aligns across 10 bases. CDR1 and CDR2 (germline): SGHTA, FQGNSA. The CDR3 has 15 residues. V trimming: 3 bases; J trimming: 4 bases; junction bases outside the gene matches: 3.

This clonotype came up a few times. J is TRBJ1-1 and V is TRBV29-1; 11 bases are shared with TRBD1. Trimming at V came to 7 bases and at J to 2 bases, leaving 3 bases not matched to a gene. The length of the CDR3 is 13 residues. Germline V CDR1 and CDR2: SQVTM, ANQGSEA. The CDR3: CSADRGPNTEAFF. The CDR3 nucleotides read TGCAGCGCGGACAGGGGGCCTAACACTGAAGCTTTCTTT.

The gene calls are TRBV5-6 and TRBJ1-5; no clear D gene. The germline V gene encodes CDR1 SGHDT and CDR2 YYEEEE. The V end lost 3 bases, the J end lost 5 bases, and 12 bases lay between the germline ends. This CDR3 spans 14 amino acids. CDR3 sequence: CASSSFYGDQPQHF. DNA for the CDR3: TGTGCCAGCAGCTCATTTTACGGTGATCAGCCCCAGCATTTT.